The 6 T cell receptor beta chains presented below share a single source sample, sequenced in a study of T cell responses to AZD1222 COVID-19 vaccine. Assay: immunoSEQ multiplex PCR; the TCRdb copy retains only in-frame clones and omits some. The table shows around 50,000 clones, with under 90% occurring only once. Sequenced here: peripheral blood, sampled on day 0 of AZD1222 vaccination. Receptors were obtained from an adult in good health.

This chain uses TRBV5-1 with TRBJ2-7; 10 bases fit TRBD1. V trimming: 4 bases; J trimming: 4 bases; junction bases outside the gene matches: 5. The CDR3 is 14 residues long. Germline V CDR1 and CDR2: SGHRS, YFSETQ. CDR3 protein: CASSVRDRGYEQYF. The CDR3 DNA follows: TGCGCCAGCAGCGTACGGGACAGGGGTTACGAGCAGTACTTC. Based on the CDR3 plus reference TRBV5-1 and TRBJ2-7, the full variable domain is KAGVTQTPRYLIKTRGQQVTLSCSPISGHRSVSWYQQTPGQGLQFLFEYFSETQRNKGNFPGRFSGRQFSNSRSEMNVSTLELGDSALYLCASSVRDRGYEQYFGPGTRLTVT.

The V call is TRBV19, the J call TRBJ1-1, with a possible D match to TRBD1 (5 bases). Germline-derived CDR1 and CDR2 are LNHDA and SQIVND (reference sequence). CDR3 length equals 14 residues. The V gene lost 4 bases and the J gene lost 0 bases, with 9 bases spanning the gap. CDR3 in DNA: TGTGCCAGTAGTACGGGACCGTTGAACACTGAAGCTTTCTTT. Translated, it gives CASSTGPLNTEAFF.

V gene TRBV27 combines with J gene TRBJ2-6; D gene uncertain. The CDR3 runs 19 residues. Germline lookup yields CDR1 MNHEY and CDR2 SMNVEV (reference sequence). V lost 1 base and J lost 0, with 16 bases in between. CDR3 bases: TGTGCCAGCAGTTTATTTAGGCTGAGACGAGACTCTGGGGCCAACGTCCTGACTTTC. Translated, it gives CASSLFRLRRDSGANVLTF.

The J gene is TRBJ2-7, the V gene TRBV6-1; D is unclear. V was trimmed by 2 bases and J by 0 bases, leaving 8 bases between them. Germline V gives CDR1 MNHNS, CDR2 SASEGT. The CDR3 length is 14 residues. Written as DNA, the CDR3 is TGTGCCAGCAGTGAAACTTGGAGCTCCTACGAGCAGTACTTC. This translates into CASSETWSSYEQYF.

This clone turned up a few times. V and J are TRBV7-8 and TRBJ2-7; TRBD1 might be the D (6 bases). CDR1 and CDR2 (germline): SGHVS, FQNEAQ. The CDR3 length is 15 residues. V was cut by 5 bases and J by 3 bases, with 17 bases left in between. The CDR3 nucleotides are TGTGCCAGCAGCCCGTATCAGGGGATCCACTACGAGCAGTACTTC. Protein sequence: CASSPYQGIHYEQYF.

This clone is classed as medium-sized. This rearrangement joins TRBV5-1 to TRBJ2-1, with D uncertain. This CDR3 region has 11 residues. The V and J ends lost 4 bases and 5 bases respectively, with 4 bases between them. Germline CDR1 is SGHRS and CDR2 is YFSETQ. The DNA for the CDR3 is TGCGCCAGCAGCGAAAACAATGAGCAGTTCTTC. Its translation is CASSENNEQFF.